Listed below are T cell receptor beta chains from one sample, sequenced in a study of cytomegalovirus exposure and HLA in healthy donors. Here immunoSEQ multiplex PCR was the method, and the copy in TCRdb shows in-frame clones only, minus some. The sample table includes tens of thousands of clones. The sample taken for sequencing was PBMCs. The origin of the receptors is a female donor in good health and CMV-seronegative. Each CDR3 is given with its conserved first and last residue. Fields, in order: V gene, D gene, J gene, CDR3 protein, CDR3 DNA. A D gene is named only where the DNA matches it firmly.

V: TRBV5-1
D: -
J: TRBJ2-7
CDR3: CASSYPGMSSYEQYF
DNA: TGCGCCAGCAGCTATCCAGGGATGAGCTCCTACGAGCAGTACTTC

V: TRBV5-1
D: TRBD1
J: TRBJ2-3
CDR3: CASIGTGDTDTQYF
DNA: TGCGCCAGCATCGGGACAGGGGACACAGATACGCAGTATTTT

V: TRBV30
D: -
J: TRBJ1-2
CDR3: CAWTAQWNYGYTF
DNA: TGTGCCTGGACAGCACAGTGGAACTATGGCTACACCTTC

V: TRBV10-3
D: TRBD1
J: TRBJ1-2
CDR3: CAISEDRGQGYTF
DNA: TGTGCCATCAGTGAGGACAGGGGGCAAGGCTACACCTTC

V: TRBV16
D: -
J: TRBJ1-2
CDR3: CASSQSSGPYYGYTF
DNA: TGTGCCAGCAGCCAATCGTCAGGGCCATACTATGGCTACACCTTC

V: TRBV2
D: -
J: TRBJ2-2
CDR3: CASSENLGELFF
DNA: TGTGCCAGCAGTGAAAATCTCGGGGAGCTGTTTTTT

V: TRBV5-4
D: -
J: TRBJ2-7
CDR3: CASSLRGGSSAYEQYF
DNA: TGTGCCAGCAGCTTGCGTGGGGGCTCGAGCGCCTACGAGCAGTACTTC

V: TRBV19
D: -
J: TRBJ1-1
CDR3: CASSVPAASKNTEAFF
DNA: TGTGCCAGTAGTGTCCCCGCGGCCTCTAAGAACACTGAAGCTTTCTTT

V: TRBV19
D: TRBD1
J: TRBJ1-2
CDR3: CASTVSDRGGYGYTF
DNA: TGTGCCAGTACCGTCTCCGACAGGGGAGGCTATGGCTACACCTTC

V: TRBV18
D: -
J: TRBJ2-1
CDR3: CASSPPLYNEQFF
DNA: TGTGCCAGCTCACCCCCACTTTACAATGAGCAGTTCTTC

V: TRBV14
D: TRBD1
J: TRBJ2-1
CDR3: CASSQGTGGSYNEQFF
DNA: TGTGCCAGCAGCCAGGGGACAGGGGGGTCCTACAATGAGCAGTTCTTC

V: TRBV19
D: -
J: TRBJ2-4
CDR3: CASSIRGRETSLAKNIQYF
DNA: TGTGCCAGTAGTATAAGGGGGCGGGAAACCTCATTAGCCAAAAACATTCAGTACTTC

V: TRBV19
D: -
J: TRBJ1-1
CDR3: CASRARGMNTEAFF
DNA: TGTGCCAGCAGGGCGAGGGGGATGAACACTGAAGCTTTCTTT

V: TRBV5-6
D: TRBD2
J: TRBJ2-3
CDR3: CASRSRGGPTDKQYF
DNA: TGTGCCAGCAGATCTCGGGGGGGGCCGACAGATAAGCAGTATTTT

V: TRBV6-1
D: -
J: TRBJ1-5
CDR3: CASSVRQGIPQGPQHF
DNA: TGTGCCAGCAGTGTACGGCAGGGGATACCCCAGGGGCCCCAGCATTTT

V: TRBV4-3
D: -
J: TRBJ1-3
CDR3: CASSSTGGGNTIYF
DNA: TGCGCCAGCAGCTCAACCGGAGGGGGAAACACCATATATTTT

V: TRBV7-9
D: -
J: TRBJ2-5
CDR3: CASSVSLGVQETQYF
DNA: TGTGCCAGCAGCGTAAGTTTGGGAGTACAAGAGACCCAGTACTTC

V: TRBV28
D: TRBD2
J: TRBJ2-1
CDR3: CASSATGSGGYNEQFF
DNA: TGTGCCAGCAGTGCCACCGGCAGCGGGGGTTACAATGAGCAGTTCTTC

V: TRBV27
D: TRBD2
J: TRBJ2-1
CDR3: CATLGRGNEQFF
DNA: TGTGCCACCCTAGGGCGGGGGAATGAGCAGTTCTTC

V: TRBV7-9
D: -
J: TRBJ2-1
CDR3: CASSPRILSSYNEQFF
DNA: TGTGCCAGCAGTCCTCGAATCCTAAGCTCCTACAATGAGCAGTTCTTC

V: TRBV27
D: TRBD1
J: TRBJ2-2
CDR3: CASSPRGLHVGELFF
DNA: TGTGCCAGCAGTCCCAGGGGGTTGCATGTCGGGGAGCTGTTTTTT

V: TRBV7-2
D: -
J: TRBJ2-7
CDR3: CASSLVRLVEQYF
DNA: TGTGCCAGCAGCTTGGTCCGACTAGTCGAGCAGTACTTC

V: TRBV27
D: -
J: TRBJ1-5
CDR3: CASSKGTARRGSNQPQHF
DNA: TGTGCCAGCAGCAAAGGGACGGCGCGGAGGGGAAGCAATCAGCCCCAGCATTTT

V: TRBV6-6
D: -
J: TRBJ2-3
CDR3: CASNQPDTPGADTQYF
DNA: TGTGCCAGCAATCAACCGGACACCCCGGGGGCAGATACGCAGTATTTT

V: TRBV5-5
D: -
J: TRBJ2-7
CDR3: CASSSPGYEQYF
DNA: TGTGCCAGCAGCTCGCCGGGGTACGAGCAGTACTTC

V: TRBV4-3
D: -
J: TRBJ2-2
CDR3: CASSQRPPGSNTGELFF
DNA: TGCGCCAGCAGCCAGCGACCCCCGGGGTCCAACACCGGGGAGCTGTTTTTT

V: TRBV5-1
D: -
J: TRBJ2-5
CDR3: CASSLGPPETQYF
DNA: TGCGCCAGCAGCTTGGGGCCTCCAGAGACCCAGTACTTC

V: TRBV7-3
D: TRBD1
J: TRBJ1-1
CDR3: CASSWDRGARDRMSGMNTEAFF
DNA: TGTGCCAGCAGCTGGGACAGGGGGGCAAGAGATAGGATGAGTGGGATGAACACTGAAGCTTTCTTT

V: TRBV28
D: TRBD1
J: TRBJ2-7
CDR3: CAGSLRQGTYEQYF
DNA: TGTGCCGGCAGTCTCAGACAGGGGACCTACGAGCAGTACTTC

V: TRBV7-3
D: TRBD1
J: TRBJ1-2
CDR3: CASSRGQGNYGYTF
DNA: TGTGCCAGCAGCCGTGGACAGGGGAACTATGGCTACACCTTC

V: TRBV28
D: -
J: TRBJ1-3
CDR3: CASRTDLSGNTIYF
DNA: TGTGCCAGCAGGACAGACCTCTCTGGAAACACCATATATTTT

V: TRBV10-3
D: TRBD1
J: TRBJ1-5
CDR3: CAISDSDRGYQPQHF
DNA: TGTGCCATCAGTGACTCCGACAGGGGGTATCAGCCCCAGCATTTT

V: TRBV9
D: -
J: TRBJ2-1
CDR3: CASSVGGSGGTSGEQFF
DNA: TGTGCCAGCAGCGTAGGTGGGTCTGGGGGGACTTCCGGTGAGCAGTTCTTC

V: TRBV9
D: TRBD1
J: TRBJ2-1
CDR3: CASSVEQGEKNEQFF
DNA: TGTGCCAGCAGCGTAGAGCAGGGGGAAAAGAATGAGCAGTTCTTC

V: TRBV10-3
D: TRBD1
J: TRBJ2-7
CDR3: CAISPGDRLVYEQYF
DNA: TGTGCCATCAGTCCCGGGGACAGGTTAGTCTACGAGCAGTACTTC

V: TRBV19
D: TRBD1
J: TRBJ2-5
CDR3: CASSTVAGGETQYF
DNA: TGTGCCAGTAGTACCGTGGCAGGGGGAGAGACCCAGTACTTC

V: TRBV14
D: TRBD2
J: TRBJ2-3
CDR3: CASSRLAGGSSTQYF
DNA: TGTGCCAGCAGTAGGTTAGCGGGGGGATCATCTACGCAGTATTTT

V: TRBV18
D: -
J: TRBJ1-2
CDR3: CASSPSDDRNYGYTF
DNA: TGTGCCAGCTCACCCTCGGATGACAGGAACTATGGCTACACCTTC

V: TRBV10-3
D: TRBD2
J: TRBJ2-1
CDR3: CAISRTSGGANEQFF
DNA: TGTGCCATCAGCCGGACTAGCGGGGGGGCTAATGAGCAGTTCTTC

V: TRBV6-6
D: TRBD1
J: TRBJ2-7
CDR3: CASSSSGTAYEQYF
DNA: TGTGCCAGCAGTTCCTCCGGGACAGCATACGAGCAGTACTTC

V: TRBV29-1
D: -
J: TRBJ2-2
CDR3: CSVDKGLHTGELFF
DNA: TGCAGCGTTGACAAGGGGTTGCACACCGGGGAGCTGTTTTTT

V: TRBV7-9
D: -
J: TRBJ1-3
CDR3: CASKRDTSGNTIYF
DNA: TGTGCCAGCAAGCGGGACACCTCTGGAAACACCATATATTTT

V: TRBV10-3
D: TRBD2
J: TRBJ2-5
CDR3: CAISSSGGFQETQYF
DNA: TGTGCCATCAGTAGTAGCGGGGGATTCCAAGAGACCCAGTACTTC

V: TRBV5-4
D: TRBD1
J: TRBJ2-1
CDR3: CASSLPPGQGSNEQFF
DNA: TGTGCCAGCAGCCTCCCCCCGGGACAGGGGAGCAATGAGCAGTTCTTC

V: TRBV7-3
D: TRBD1
J: TRBJ2-7
CDR3: CASSLTGASTGLVQYF
DNA: TGTGCCAGCAGCTTAACGGGAGCGTCGACAGGGTTAGTGCAGTACTTC

V: TRBV29-1
D: TRBD1
J: TRBJ2-1
CDR3: CSVYDRGLGGDEQFF
DNA: TGCAGCGTTTACGACAGGGGGCTAGGGGGGGATGAGCAGTTCTTC